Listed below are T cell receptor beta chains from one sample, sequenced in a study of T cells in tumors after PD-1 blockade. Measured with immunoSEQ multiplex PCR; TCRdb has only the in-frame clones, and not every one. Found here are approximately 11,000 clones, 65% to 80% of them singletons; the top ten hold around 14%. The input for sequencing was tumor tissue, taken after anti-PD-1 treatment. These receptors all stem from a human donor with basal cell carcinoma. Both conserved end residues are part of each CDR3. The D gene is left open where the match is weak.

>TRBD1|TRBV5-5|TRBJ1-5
CASSAKGGVGNQPQHF
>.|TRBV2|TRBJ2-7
CASNRHEQYF
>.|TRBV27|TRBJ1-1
CASSFRAPAEAFF
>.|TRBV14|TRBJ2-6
CASSQDRAGSSGANVLTF
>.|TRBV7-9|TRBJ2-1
CASSLTGRSSYNEQFF
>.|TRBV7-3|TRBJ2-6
CASSLGTSGANVLTF
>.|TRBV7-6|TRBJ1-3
CASSGGSSGNTIYF
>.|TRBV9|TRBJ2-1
CASSVGGGYNEQFF
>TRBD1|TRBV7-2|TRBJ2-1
CATGTGYNEQFF
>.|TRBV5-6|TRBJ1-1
CASSPDRFNTEAFF
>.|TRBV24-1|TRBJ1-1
CATSDPMNTEAFF
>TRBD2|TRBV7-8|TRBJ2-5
CASSLDVGGETQYF
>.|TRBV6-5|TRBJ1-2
CASSLTVGATQGYTF
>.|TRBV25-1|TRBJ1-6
CASSDWVHLGSPLHF
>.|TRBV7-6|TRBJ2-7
CASSLLAYEQYF
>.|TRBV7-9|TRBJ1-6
CASSFFGRGDNSPLHF
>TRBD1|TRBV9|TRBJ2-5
CASSAWAGGQETQYF
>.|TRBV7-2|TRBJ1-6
CASTRRGGSDSPLHF
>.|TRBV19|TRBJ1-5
CASSRVNQPQHF
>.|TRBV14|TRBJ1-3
CASSYDYGVDTIYF